The 26 T cell receptor beta chains presented below share a single source sample, sequenced in a study of cytomegalovirus exposure and HLA in healthy donors. Vbeta (60) and Jbeta (13) primers were used in the PCR. Sequencing was performed with immunoSEQ multiplex PCR; in TCRdb, only in-frame clones are kept and a portion is missing. The table includes roughly 170,000 clones, 80% to 90% detected once. Input material: PBMCs. Receptor source: a young woman in good health and CMV-seronegative.

This clone was picked up a small number of times. The chain recombines TRBV27 with TRBJ2-7, with 7 bases identical to TRBD1. Germline lookup yields CDR1 MNHEY and CDR2 SMNVEV (reference sequence). V was clipped by 4 bases and J by 2 bases; unmatched bases: 2. The length of the CDR3 is 13 residues. CDR3 in DNA: TGTGCCAGCAGTTCACAGGGGCCCTACGAGCAGTACTTC. The encoded protein is CASSSQGPYEQYF.

The J gene is TRBJ2-7, the V gene TRBV11-3, with 7 bases matching TRBD2. This CDR3 has 16 residues. The J segment lost 0 bases and the V segment lost 6 bases, leaving 11 bases of the junction unmatched. Germline values: CDR1 SGHNT, CDR2 YENEEA. The CDR3 reads CASRRTTSAASYEQYF. The CDR3 DNA reads TGTGCCAGCAGGCGGACTACTAGCGCGGCCTCCTACGAGCAGTACTTC.

The V gene is TRBV2, the J gene TRBJ2-6; tentative D call: TRBD2 (5 bases). V was clipped by 1 base and J by 0 bases, with 7 bases between them. CDR3 size: 16 residues. The germline gives CDR1 SNHLY, CDR2 FYNNEI. The CDR3, as DNA: TGTGCCAGCAGTGAAGATCGGGGCTCTGGGGCCAACGTCCTGACTTTC. Translating it yields CASSEDRGSGANVLTF.

The table lists this clone with a few counts. The chain combines TRBV2 with TRBJ2-3; D not resolved. The CDR3 totals 13 residues. Deletions cut 5 bases from V and 3 bases from J, with 9 bases between. The V gene's germline CDR1 is SNHLY and CDR2 FYNNEI. CDR3 protein: CASSRRLTDTQYF. The CDR3 DNA follows: TGTGCCAGCAGTCGCAGACTGACAGATACGCAGTATTTT.

The V gene is TRBV5-5, the J gene TRBJ2-7, with TRBD2 matching 7 bases. Germline loops: CDR1 SGHKS, CDR2 YYEKEE (reference sequence). V lost 0 bases to trimming and J lost 2 bases; unmatched junction nucleotides: 2. The CDR3 covers 14 residues. DNA for the CDR3: TGTGCCAGCAGCTTGGTAGGGACTACCTACGAGCAGTACTTC. This sequence encodes CASSLVGTTYEQYF.

The CDR3 bases are TGCGCCAGCAGCTGGGGACTATCTCTAGCCAAAAACATTCAGTACTTC. This gives the protein CASSWGLSLAKNIQYF. The chain is built from TRBV5-1 and TRBJ2-4, with 7 nucleotides matching TRBD2. V shed 3 bases, J shed 0 bases, and the junction held 6 bases outside the gene matches. The CDR3 spans 16 residues. Germline CDR1 reads SGHRS; CDR2 reads YFSETQ.

The chain carries TRBV30 and TRBJ2-7; 8 bases match TRBD2. CDR1 is GTSNPN, CDR2 SVGIG, per germline (reference sequence). CDR3 size: 14 residues. V lost 2 bases and J lost 0; bases outside the gene matches: 3. The CDR3 region is CAWSLAGGSYEQYF. The DNA for the CDR3 is TGTGCCTGGAGTCTAGCGGGCGGCTCCTACGAGCAGTACTTC.

This clone was seen more than once but under ten times. This rearrangement joins TRBV6-5 to TRBJ2-7; 8 bases are shared with TRBD1. The V gene end was trimmed by 6 bases and the J gene end by 2 bases; junction bases not matched to a gene: 6. The CDR3 spans 14 residues. The germline gives CDR1 MNHEY, CDR2 SVGAGI. The CDR3 nucleotides are TGTGCCAGCAGCCCTAGACAGGGGCCCTACGAGCAGTACTTC. Protein: CASSPRQGPYEQYF.

The rearrangement uses TRBV30 and TRBJ1-3; 7 positions agree with TRBD1. With 4 bases clipped from V and 4 bases from J, the junction kept 7 bases outside the gene matches. CDR3 length: 14 residues. Germline V gives CDR1 GTSNPN, CDR2 SVGIG (reference sequence). The CDR3 reads CAWTRTGRGNTIYF. The CDR3, as DNA: TGTGCCTGGACCCGGACAGGCCGCGGAAACACCATATATTTT.

The chain links TRBV7-9 to TRBJ2-3, with TRBD2 identical over 8 bases. The J segment lost 4 bases and the V segment lost 2 bases, leaving 2 bases of the junction unmatched. CDR3 length: 14 residues. Per germline, CDR1 SEHNR and CDR2 FQNEAQ (reference sequence). The CDR3 reads CASSLRTSSDTQYF. CDR3 bases: TGTGCCAGCAGCTTACGGACTAGCTCAGATACGCAGTATTTT.

The V and J genes are TRBV28 and TRBJ2-7; D is unclear. The V gene lost 2 bases and the J gene lost 3 bases, with 14 bases spanning the gap. Germline CDR1 is MDHEN and CDR2 is SYDVKM. CDR3 length: 15 residues. This chain's CDR3 is CASSLPALSRYEQYF. The CDR3 DNA reads as TGTGCCAGCAGTTTACCCGCACTAAGTCGCTACGAGCAGTACTTC.

The J gene is TRBJ2-2, the V gene TRBV2; TRBD1 agrees at 10 bases. V gave up 5 bases and J gave up 2 bases; unmatched junction bases: 2. The CDR3 spans 15 residues. In germline, CDR1 is SNHLY, CDR2 FYNNEI. The CDR3 protein is CASSRQGANTGELFF. Here the CDR3 DNA reads TGTGCCAGCAGTAGACAGGGGGCTAACACCGGGGAGCTGTTTTTT.

In its sample, this clone was seen once. This chain joins TRBV6-5 and TRBJ2-1; D might be TRBD2 (6 bases). The V end was cut by 4 bases, the J end by 0 bases, with 13 bases between. The CDR3 length is 16 residues. CDR1 is MNHEY and CDR2 is SVGAGI in the germline V gene. Written as DNA, the CDR3 is TGTGCCAGCAGTTCCCCCACTAGCTACTCCTACAATGAGCAGTTCTTC. It is translated as CASSSPTSYSYNEQFF.

This clone was found once. CDR3 in amino acids: CASGQGGTDTQYF. The CDR3 DNA reads TGTGCCAGCGGGCAGGGGGGCACAGATACGCAGTATTTT. V and J are TRBV6-5 and TRBJ2-3; TRBD1 matches 7 bases. V lost 8 bases, J lost 1 base, and 3 bases stayed unmatched. Germline CDR1 and CDR2: MNHEY and SVGAGI. CDR3 length: 13 amino acids.

This rearrangement joins TRBV27 to TRBJ1-1; 9 nucleotides match TRBD1. V was pared by 5 bases and J by 11 bases, with 12 bases of the junction left unmatched. This CDR3 comprises 14 residues. The germline V gene has CDR1 MNHEY and CDR2 SMNVEV (reference sequence). CDR3 region: CASSPSGQGRFAFF. Written as DNA, the CDR3 is TGTGCCAGCAGTCCGTCGGGACAGGGTCGATTCGCTTTCTTT.

This clone was seen once. The V gene is TRBV5-1, the J gene TRBJ2-7; 10 positions match TRBD1. The J segment lost 7 bases and the V segment lost 2 bases, leaving 6 bases of the junction unmatched. This CDR3 region has 14 residues. CDR1 and CDR2 (germline): SGHRS, YFSETQ. The CDR3 DNA reads as TGCGCCAGCAGCTTCGACAGGGGGCAGGGGGAGCAGTACTTC. Encoded protein: CASSFDRGQGEQYF.

The CDR3 loop reads CASSDGQGSNEKLFF. The CDR3 nucleotides are TGCGCCAGCAGCGACGGACAGGGAAGTAATGAAAAACTGTTTTTT. The chain couples TRBV5-1 to TRBJ1-4, with 8 nucleotides matching TRBD1. This CDR3 has 15 amino acids. V trimming: 4 bases; J trimming: 4 bases; junction bases outside the gene matches: 6. Germline V gene lookup returns CDR1 SGHRS and CDR2 YFSETQ.

This chain uses TRBV2 with TRBJ2-3; 8 bases are shared with TRBD1. The CDR3 has 14 residues. Germline assignment: CDR1 SNHLY and CDR2 FYNNEI. J was trimmed by 4 bases and V by 5 bases; bases with no gene match: 5. Here the CDR3 DNA reads TGTGCCAGCAGTAGGACAGGGTGGGCAGATACGCAGTATTTT. Translating it yields CASSRTGWADTQYF. The variable domain in full, completed from reference TRBV2 and TRBJ2-3, reads EPEVTQTPSHQVTQMGQEVILRCVPISNHLYFYWYRQILGQKVEFLVSFYNNEISEKSEIFDDQFSVERPDGSNFTLKIRSTKLEDSAMYFCASSRTGWADTQYFGPGTRLTVL.

This clone has a single count. The gene calls are TRBV4-1 and TRBJ2-5, with a tentative D call TRBD2 (5 bases). The CDR3 is 12 residues long. Germline lookup yields CDR1 MGHRA and CDR2 YSYEKL. Trimming cost V 0 bases and J 14 bases, with 13 bases left between them. CDR3 in amino acids: CASSQDPGKIYF. DNA of the CDR3: TGCGCCAGCAGCCAAGATCCGGGAAAGATATACTTC.

The V gene is TRBV9, the J gene TRBJ2-7; D might be TRBD1 (5 bases). V lost 0 bases to trimming and J lost 4 bases, with 14 bases between them. The CDR3 has 15 amino acids. The germline gives CDR1 SGDLS, CDR2 YYNGEE. DNA of the CDR3: TGTGCCAGCAGCGTAGGGGCAGGGTGGCAATACGAGCAGTACTTC. This sequence encodes CASSVGAGWQYEQYF.

This sequence joins TRBV5-1 and TRBJ2-1, with TRBD2 matching 7 bases. V shed 0 bases and J 7 bases; nucleotides not matched to a gene: 10. The CDR3 has 16 amino acids. From germline, CDR1 is SGHRS and CDR2 YFSETQ. In nucleotides, the CDR3 is TGCGCCAGCAGCTTGGTCGCGGGAGTGGGTGGGAATGAGCAGTTCTTC. This translates into CASSLVAGVGGNEQFF.

This chain uses TRBV9 with TRBJ2-7; tentatively, D is TRBD1 (5 bases). The length of the CDR3 is 13 residues. The V end was cut by 3 bases, the J end by 0 bases, with 7 bases between. Germline V gene data show CDR1 as SGDLS and CDR2 as YYNGEE. The CDR3 region has the DNA TGTGCCAGCAGCGAGGACAACTCCTACGAGCAGTACTTC. Protein product: CASSEDNSYEQYF.

This chain uses TRBV15 with TRBJ2-7; 12 bases match TRBD1. CDR3 length equals 15 residues. The germline V gene has CDR1 LNHNV and CDR2 YYDKDF (reference sequence). V was pared by 5 bases and J by 4 bases, with 6 bases of the junction left unmatched. The CDR3 sequence is CATSAGTGGWYEQYF. Written as DNA, the CDR3 is TGTGCCACCAGCGCGGGGACAGGGGGCTGGTACGAGCAGTACTTC.

CDR3 sequence reads: CASSFRGATYSYEQYF. The CDR3 DNA sequence: TGTGCCAGCAGTTTCAGGGGCGCTACCTACTCCTACGAGCAGTACTTC. V usage is TRBV28 and J usage is TRBJ2-7; possible D gene TRBD1, 6 bases. The ends were cut back, 3 bases at V and 0 bases at J, with 15 bases in the middle. The CDR3 length is 16 residues. Per germline, CDR1 MDHEN and CDR2 SYDVKM.

The chain combines TRBV11-2 with TRBJ2-1; TRBD2 aligns across 9 bases. The trim removed 2 bases at V and 8 bases at J, leaving 10 bases unmatched. Per germline, CDR1 SGHAT and CDR2 FQNNGV. The CDR3 spans 16 residues. CDR3 region: CASSLLRREGLDEQFF. DNA of the CDR3: TGTGCCAGCAGCTTATTGCGGCGGGAGGGCCTTGATGAGCAGTTCTTC.

The V and J genes are TRBV6-5 and TRBJ2-1, with D possibly TRBD2 on 6 matching bases. The V gene lost 10 bases and the J gene lost 6 bases, with 16 bases spanning the gap. The CDR3 loop spans 13 amino acids. CDR1 is MNHEY, CDR2 SVGAGI, per germline. CDR3 in amino acids: CATRRGGPNEQFF. For the CDR3, the DNA is TGTGCCACCCGGAGAGGAGGGCCCAATGAGCAGTTCTTC.